Below, one TCR beta chain is given with its context. The data were obtained in a study of cytomegalovirus exposure and HLA in healthy donors. Study-wide background: In an early release, HLA-typed donors contributed some 80 million unique TCR sequences.

J gave up 4 bases and V 6 bases, and 15 bases lay outside the gene matches. This CDR3 is 17 amino acids long. CDR1 and CDR2 (germline): MDHEN, SYDVKM. 60 Vbeta and 13 Jbeta primers were used in PCR. The assay was immunoSEQ multiplex PCR, and TCRdb's table has in-frame clones only and misses some. The data show hundreds of thousands of clones, more than 60% seen once. The TCR was taken from a woman aged 55-70 years in good health and CMV-seropositive. Sequencing input: PBMCs. The chain combines TRBV28 with TRBJ1-1, with 9 bases lining up with TRBD1. The CDR3 DNA sequence: TGTGCCAGCAGGGAAATCCGGGACAGGGACGTAACCACTGAAGCTTTCTTT. Protein product: CASREIRDRDVTTEAFF. The whole variable domain, filled in from reference TRBV28 and TRBJ1-1, reads DVKVTQSSRYLVKRTGEKVFLECVQDMDHENMFWYRQDPGLGLRLIYFSYDVKMKEKGDIPEGYSVSREKKERFSLILESASTNQTSMYLCASREIRDRDVTTEAFFGQGTRLTVV.